This passage covers 30 T cell receptor beta chains from one sample sequenced in a study of blood T cell repertoires in COVID-19. Data came from immunoSEQ multiplex PCR; TCRdb stores just in-frame clones and leaves some out. The data contain under 300,000 clones, roughly 84% of them singletons. The sequenced material came from peripheral blood. These receptors were taken from a woman aged 40 to 50 who had recovered from COVID-19.

The chain recombines TRBV28 with TRBJ2-7, with 8 bases that match TRBD1. CDR3 length: 15 residues. Germline loops: CDR1 MDHEN, CDR2 SYDVKM. Trimming at V came to 3 bases and at J to 1 base, leaving 5 bases not matched to a gene. The CDR3 coding sequence is TGTGCCAGCAGTTTCAAACAGGGGGGTTCCTACGAGCAGTACTTC. Translating it yields CASSFKQGGSYEQYF.

V is TRBV9 and J is TRBJ1-5; perhaps TRBD1 as D (6 bases). The CDR3 has 13 residues. Looked up from germline, CDR1 is SGDLS and CDR2 is YYNGEE. Trimming took 3 bases from V and 9 from J, leaving 13 bases between them. The CDR3 spells CASSGGPVGPQHF. CDR3 bases: TGTGCCAGCAGCGGGGGGCCCGTCGGGCCCCAGCATTTT.

The chain employs TRBV28 and TRBJ1-2; D unclear. The CDR3 is 11 amino acids. The germline CDR1 and CDR2 sequences are MDHEN and SYDVKM. The V end was cut by 8 bases, the J end by 10 bases, with 14 bases between. The CDR3 nucleotides read TGTGCCAGCGTTTTCAATCGGGACTACACCTTC. Protein product: CASVFNRDYTF.

The V call is TRBV19, the J call TRBJ1-3; 8 bases agree with TRBD1. The CDR3 has 15 amino acids. The germline V gene encodes CDR1 LNHDA and CDR2 SQIVND (reference sequence). J gave up 2 bases and V 5 bases, and 5 bases lay outside the gene matches. The CDR3 reads CASSLDREAGNTIYF. In DNA, the CDR3 is TGTGCCAGTAGTCTGGACAGGGAAGCTGGAAACACCATATATTTT.

The CDR3 region is CASSQVAGGQNEQFF. The DNA for the CDR3 is TGCGCCAGCAGCCAAGTGGCGGGAGGTCAGAATGAGCAGTTCTTC. V is TRBV4-1 and J is TRBJ2-1; 8 bases map to TRBD2. There are 15 residues in the CDR3. Germline V gene data show CDR1 as MGHRA and CDR2 as YSYEKL. V was pared by 1 base and J by 7 bases, with 6 bases of the junction left unmatched.

The rearrangement uses TRBV6-5 and TRBJ1-1, with 10 bases aligning to TRBD1. The trim removed 2 bases at V and 3 bases at J, leaving 3 bases unmatched. The length of the CDR3 is 15 residues. From germline, CDR1 is MNHEY and CDR2 SVGAGI. The CDR3 is CASSYGGTGDTEAFF. The CDR3 DNA reads TGTGCCAGCAGTTACGGGGGGACAGGGGACACTGAAGCTTTCTTT.

The rearrangement joins TRBV7-2 to TRBJ2-1, with TRBD2 matching over 7 bases. Germline V gene lookup returns CDR1 SGHTA and CDR2 FQGNSA. Trimming at V came to 2 bases and at J to 13 bases, leaving 5 bases not matched to a gene. This CDR3 is built from 12 residues. This chain's CDR3 is CASSLSGGLQFF. For the CDR3, the DNA is TGTGCCAGCAGCTTATCCGGGGGGTTACAGTTCTTC.

This chain connects TRBV25-1 to TRBJ1-3; 8 bases map to TRBD1. Germline V gives CDR1 MGHDK, CDR2 SYGVNS. The CDR3 sequence is 14 residues long. Trimming at V came to 6 bases and at J to 4 bases, leaving 5 bases not matched to a gene. CDR3 DNA sequence: TGTGCCAGCAGAGCAGGGGGCACCGGAAACACCATATATTTT. Protein product: CASRAGGTGNTIYF.

This clone was found once. Within the sample, other DNA sequences also encode this same CDR3. The genes are TRBV19 and TRBJ2-1, with 8 positions matching TRBD1. Germline V CDR1 and CDR2: LNHDA, SQIVND (reference sequence). Trimming cost V 3 bases and J 3 bases; bases outside gene matches: 4. The CDR3 extends over 15 amino acids. The CDR3 coding sequence is TGTGCCAGTAGTATCAGGGGACAGGTCTACAATGAGCAGTTCTTC. Translation gives CASSIRGQVYNEQFF.

V usage is TRBV4-2 and J usage is TRBJ2-7, with TRBD2 matching over 11 bases. The V and J ends lost 0 bases and 4 bases, in that order; junction bases with no gene match: 8. This CDR3 region has 17 residues. Germline-derived CDR1 and CDR2 are LGHNA and YNFKEQ. The CDR3 sequence: CASSQEAAGLAVYEQYF. The CDR3, as DNA: TGTGCCAGCAGCCAAGAGGCGGCGGGACTAGCGGTGTACGAGCAGTACTTC.

J is TRBJ1-2 and V is TRBV28, with 9 bases lining up with TRBD1. The CDR3 has 16 amino acids. The V and J ends lost 7 bases and 4 bases, in that order; junction bases with no gene match: 13. CDR1 and CDR2 (germline): MDHEN, SYDVKM. The CDR3 bases are TGTGCCAGCACAACAGGCGCACAGGGGGCGATCTATGGCTACACCTTC. Its translation is CASTTGAQGAIYGYTF.

Remarks on this clone: Other nucleotide sequences from this sample produce the same CDR3. V is TRBV5-1 and J is TRBJ2-1; TRBD2 agrees at 14 bases. Trimming cost V 0 bases and J 7 bases; bases outside gene matches: 0. Germline-derived CDR1 and CDR2 are SGHRS and YFSETQ. This CDR3 is built from 15 residues. The CDR3 DNA reads as TGCGCCAGCAGCTTGGGACTAGCGGGGGGGAATGAGCAGTTCTTC. Translation: CASSLGLAGGNEQFF.

J is TRBJ2-5 and V is TRBV6-6, with D possibly matching TRBD1 (5 bases). The germline V gene has CDR1 MNHNY and CDR2 SVGAGI (reference sequence). The V gene lost 4 bases and the J gene lost 2 bases, with 14 bases spanning the gap. This CDR3 is 15 amino acids long. CDR3 amino acids: CASSSPDTPQETQYF. DNA for the CDR3: TGTGCCAGCAGTTCGCCGGACACCCCACAAGAGACCCAGTACTTC.

V is TRBV6-5 and J is TRBJ2-5; 10 bases agree with TRBD2. Germline V gene lookup returns CDR1 MNHEY and CDR2 SVGAGI. The CDR3 consists of 16 residues. The V gene end was trimmed by 2 bases and the J gene end by 3 bases; junction bases not matched to a gene: 6. CDR3 coding DNA: TGTGCCAGCAGTTACCAACCCCTAGCGGGGGAAGAGACCCAGTACTTC. Its protein is CASSYQPLAGEETQYF.

The V and J genes are TRBV3-1 (or the pseudogene TRBV3-2) and TRBJ2-3; 10 bases map to TRBD2. J lost 1 base, V lost 2 bases, and 6 bases had no gene match. Germline-derived CDR1 and CDR2 are LGHDT and YNNKEL (reference sequence). The length of the CDR3 is 17 residues. The CDR3 bases are TGTGCCAGCAGCCAATCTAGCGGGGGCCCCCGCACAGATACGCAGTATTTT. Its protein is CASSQSSGGPRTDTQYF.

This clone was found a few times. The CDR3 DNA follows: TGTGCCAGCAGCCCTATGTTAGCCAAAAACATTCAGTACTTC. It translates to CASSPMLAKNIQYF. V and J are TRBV7-2 and TRBJ2-4, with no clear D. Trimming took off 5 bases at V and 0 bases at J, with 8 bases between the two ends. The CDR3 has 14 residues. Looked up from germline, CDR1 is SGHTA and CDR2 is FQGNSA.

The chain is built from TRBV24-1 and TRBJ2-2; a weak D match, TRBD1 (5 bases). The V gene lost 0 bases and the J gene lost 4 bases, with 11 bases spanning the gap. This CDR3 spans 16 amino acids. Germline CDR1 and CDR2: KGHDR and SFDVKD. CDR3 nucleotide sequence: TGTGCCACCAGTGATTTGAAGGGAAGGGGCACCGGGGAGCTGTTTTTT. It codes for CATSDLKGRGTGELFF.

This sequence joins TRBV14 and TRBJ2-1; TRBD1 is a possible D gene (5 bases). The CDR3 is 13 amino acids. V lost 4 bases to trimming and J lost 2 bases, with 6 bases between them. CDR1 is SGHDN and CDR2 is FVKESK in the germline V gene. The CDR3, as DNA: TGTGCCAGCAGCCGACAGACCTACAATGAGCAGTTCTTC. Protein product: CASSRQTYNEQFF.

This clone was counted between two and nine times. The rearrangement joins TRBV7-2 to TRBJ2-7, with TRBD2 identical over 15 bases. V lost 2 bases, J lost 4 bases, and 3 bases stayed unmatched. The germline CDR1 and CDR2 sequences are SGHTA and FQGNSA. The CDR3 is made up of 16 amino acids. Written as DNA, the CDR3 is TGTGCCAGCAGCTTACAAGGACTAGCGGGGGGGTACGAGCAGTACTTC. It specifies CASSLQGLAGGYEQYF.

The genes are TRBV27 and TRBJ2-2; 8 nucleotides align to TRBD1. The germline CDR1 and CDR2 sequences are MNHEY and SMNVEV (reference sequence). This CDR3 region has 15 residues. Trimming at V came to 3 bases and at J to 6 bases, leaving 6 bases not matched to a gene. CDR3 coding DNA: TGTGCCAGCAGTTTCGGACAGGGCGGATCCGGGGAGCTGTTTTTT. Its translation: CASSFGQGGSGELFF.

The gene calls are TRBV24-1 and TRBJ1-2; 10 bases agree with TRBD1. CDR3 length: 16 residues. The germline V gene has CDR1 KGHDR and CDR2 SFDVKD. V lost 3 bases to trimming and J lost 4 bases; unmatched junction nucleotides: 7. CDR3 residues: CATSDRKRTGGYGYTF. The CDR3 DNA sequence: TGTGCCACCAGTGATAGGAAACGGACAGGGGGCTATGGCTACACCTTC.

This clone was observed a single time. The V gene is TRBV6-1, the J gene TRBJ2-2, with 12 positions matching TRBD1. The J segment lost 4 bases and the V segment lost 3 bases, leaving 3 bases of the junction unmatched. CDR1 MNHNS and CDR2 SASEGT come from the germline V gene. The CDR3 consists of 16 residues. The CDR3 bases are TGTGCCAGCAGTGAGGGGACAGGGGGCGCCACCGGGGAGCTGTTTTTT. Protein: CASSEGTGGATGELFF.

This chain connects TRBV7-9 to TRBJ2-5, with 7 nucleotides matching TRBD2. In germline, CDR1 is SEHNR, CDR2 FQNEAQ (reference sequence). J gave up 3 bases and V 1 base, and 2 bases lay outside the gene matches. The CDR3 sequence is 14 residues long. The CDR3 DNA follows: TGTGCCAGCAGCTTAGGGAGCGGGAAAGAGACCCAGTACTTC. This gives the protein CASSLGSGKETQYF.

The J gene is TRBJ2-1, the V gene TRBV7-2, with 8 bases lining up with TRBD2. Germline assignment: CDR1 SGHTA and CDR2 FQGNSA. There are 16 residues in the CDR3. V gave up 5 bases and J gave up 9 bases; unmatched junction bases: 15. The DNA for the CDR3 is TGTGCCAGCAGCCAAAGGATCTCGGGAGGGCGGCCTGAGCAGTTCTTC. This encodes CASSQRISGGRPEQFF.

This clone was counted a few times. This CDR3 is CASSMLVAEPQHF. The CDR3 DNA reads as TGTGCCAGTAGTATGCTGGTCGCGGAGCCCCAGCATTTT. The chain recombines TRBV19 with TRBJ1-5; the D is unclear. V lost 3 bases, J lost 8 bases, and 11 bases lay in between. There are 13 residues in the CDR3. The V gene's germline CDR1 is LNHDA and CDR2 SQIVND (reference sequence).

This clone was recorded a few times. The chain combines TRBV5-1 with TRBJ1-5, with 9 positions matching TRBD1. J lost 4 bases, V lost 4 bases, and 6 bases had no gene match. Germline V gene lookup returns CDR1 SGHRS and CDR2 YFSETQ. The CDR3 has 15 residues. CDR3 in amino acids: CASSPWTGDNQPQHF. CDR3 DNA: TGCGCCAGCAGCCCATGGACAGGGGATAATCAGCCCCAGCATTTT.

This chain uses TRBV18 with TRBJ1-3, with 8 bases aligning to TRBD1. Germline-derived CDR1 and CDR2 are KGHSH and LQKENI. Losses at the gene ends were 6 bases for V and 4 bases for J; bases not matched to a gene: 5. The CDR3 has 14 residues. The CDR3 is CASSDQGAGNTIYF. The CDR3 DNA is TGTGCCAGCTCGGACCAGGGGGCCGGAAACACCATATATTTT.

This chain uses TRBV9 with TRBJ1-2; D perhaps matches TRBD1 (5 bases). With 4 bases removed from V and 6 bases from J, the gap between germline ends came to 22 bases. From germline, CDR1 is SGDLS and CDR2 YYNGEE. This CDR3 spans 16 amino acids. CDR3 sequence reads: CASSLITGQDANGYTF. The DNA of the CDR3 is TGTGCCAGCAGCCTCATAACAGGACAAGATGCCAATGGCTACACCTTC.

Here the CDR3 reads CAAEGQGGEQYF. CDR3 DNA: TGTGCCGCCGAGGGACAGGGTGGCGAGCAGTACTTC. The V call is TRBV7-9, the J call TRBJ2-7, with 9 bases identical to TRBD1. Germline values: CDR1 SEHNR, CDR2 FQNEAQ (reference sequence). The CDR3 covers 12 residues. Trimming at V came to 11 bases and at J to 6 bases, leaving 8 bases not matched to a gene. Filled out from reference TRBV7-9 and TRBJ2-7, the complete variable domain reads DTGVSQNPRHKITKRGQNVTFRCDPISEHNRLYWYRQTLGQGPEFLTYFQNEAQLEKSRLLSDRFSAERPKGSFSTLEIQRTEQGDSAMYLCAAEGQGGEQYFGPGTRLTVT.

The rearrangement joins TRBV11-3 to TRBJ2-1; perhaps TRBD2 as D (5 bases). The CDR3 sequence is 17 residues long. Per the germline V gene, CDR1 is SGHNT and CDR2 is YENEEA. Trimming left V 2 bases short and J 3 bases short, with 17 bases between. This chain's CDR3 is CASSLRSWLAYYNEQFF. The CDR3 coding sequence is TGTGCCAGCAGCTTAAGGTCTTGGCTAGCATACTACAATGAGCAGTTCTTC.